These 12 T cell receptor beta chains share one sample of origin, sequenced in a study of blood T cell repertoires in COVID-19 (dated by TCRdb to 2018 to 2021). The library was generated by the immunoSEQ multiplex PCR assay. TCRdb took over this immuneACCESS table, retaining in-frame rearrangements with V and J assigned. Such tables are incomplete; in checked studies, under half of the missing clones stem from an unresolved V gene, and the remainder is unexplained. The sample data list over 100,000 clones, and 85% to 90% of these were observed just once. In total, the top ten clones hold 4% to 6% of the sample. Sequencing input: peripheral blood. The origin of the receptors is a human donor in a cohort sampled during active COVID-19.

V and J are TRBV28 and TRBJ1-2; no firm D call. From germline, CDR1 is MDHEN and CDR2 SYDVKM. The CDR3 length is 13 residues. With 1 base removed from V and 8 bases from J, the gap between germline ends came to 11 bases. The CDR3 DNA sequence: TGTGCCAGCAGTTTATCGGGGATAGGCGGCTACACCTTC. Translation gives CASSLSGIGGYTF.

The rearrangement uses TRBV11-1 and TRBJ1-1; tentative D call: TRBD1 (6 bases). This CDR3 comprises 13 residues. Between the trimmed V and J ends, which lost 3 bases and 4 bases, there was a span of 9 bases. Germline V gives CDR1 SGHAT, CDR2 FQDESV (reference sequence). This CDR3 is CASSFDRLTEAFF. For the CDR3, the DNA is TGTGCCAGCAGCTTTGACAGGCTCACTGAAGCTTTCTTT.

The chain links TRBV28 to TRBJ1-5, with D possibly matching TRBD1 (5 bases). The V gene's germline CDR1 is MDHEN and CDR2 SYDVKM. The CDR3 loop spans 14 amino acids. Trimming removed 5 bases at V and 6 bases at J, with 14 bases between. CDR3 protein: CASSLGGRAQPQHF. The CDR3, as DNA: TGTGCCAGCAGTCTGGGGGGGAGGGCTCAGCCCCAGCATTTT.

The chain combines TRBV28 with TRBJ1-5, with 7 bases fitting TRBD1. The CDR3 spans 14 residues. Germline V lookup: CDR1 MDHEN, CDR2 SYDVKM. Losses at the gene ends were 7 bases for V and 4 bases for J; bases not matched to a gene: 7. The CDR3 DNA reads TGTGCCAGCAACTTCGGACAGGAAAATCAGCCCCAGCATTTT. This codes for CASNFGQENQPQHF.

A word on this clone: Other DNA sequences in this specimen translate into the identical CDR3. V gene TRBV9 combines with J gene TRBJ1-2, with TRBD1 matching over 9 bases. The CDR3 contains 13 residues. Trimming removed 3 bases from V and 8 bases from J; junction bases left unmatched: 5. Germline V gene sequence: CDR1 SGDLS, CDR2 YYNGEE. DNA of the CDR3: TGTGCCAGCAGCGACGGACAGGGGTCAGGCTACACCTTC. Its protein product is CASSDGQGSGYTF. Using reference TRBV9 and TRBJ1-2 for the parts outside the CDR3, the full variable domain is DSGVTQTPKHLITATGQRVTLRCSPRSGDLSVYWYQQSLDQGLQFLIQYYNGEERAKGNILERFSAQQFPDLHSELNLSSLELGDSALYFCASSDGQGSGYTFGSGTRLTVV.

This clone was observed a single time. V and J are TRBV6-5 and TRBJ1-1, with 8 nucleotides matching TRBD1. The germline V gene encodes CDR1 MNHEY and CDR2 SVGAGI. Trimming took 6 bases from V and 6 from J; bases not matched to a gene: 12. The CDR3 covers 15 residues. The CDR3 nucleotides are TGTGCCAGCAGGTCTCAGGGGGCAGGGGAACCTGAAGCTTTCTTT. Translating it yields CASRSQGAGEPEAFF.

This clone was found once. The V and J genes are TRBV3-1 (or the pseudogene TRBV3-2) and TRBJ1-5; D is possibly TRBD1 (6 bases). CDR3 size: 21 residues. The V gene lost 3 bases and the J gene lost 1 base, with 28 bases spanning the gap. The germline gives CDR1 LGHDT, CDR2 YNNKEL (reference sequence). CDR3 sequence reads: CASSQRAEVCLGAGSNQPQHF. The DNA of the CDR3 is TGTGCCAGCAGCCAGCGCGCGGAGGTTTGTTTGGGGGCTGGAAGCAATCAGCCCCAGCATTTT.

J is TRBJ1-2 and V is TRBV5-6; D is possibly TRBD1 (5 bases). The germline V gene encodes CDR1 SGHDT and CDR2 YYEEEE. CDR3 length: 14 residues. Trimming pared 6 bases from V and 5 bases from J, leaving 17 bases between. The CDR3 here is CASKIQGSGYGYTF. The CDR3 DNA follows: TGTGCCAGCAAGATCCAGGGCTCTGGGTATGGCTACACCTTC.

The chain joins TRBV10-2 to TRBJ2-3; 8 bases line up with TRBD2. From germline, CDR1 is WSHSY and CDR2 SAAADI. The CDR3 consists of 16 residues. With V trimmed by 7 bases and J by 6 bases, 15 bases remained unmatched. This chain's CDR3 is CASTFGREVAVDTQYF. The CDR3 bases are TGCGCCAGCACCTTTGGGCGGGAGGTAGCGGTGGATACGCAGTATTTT.

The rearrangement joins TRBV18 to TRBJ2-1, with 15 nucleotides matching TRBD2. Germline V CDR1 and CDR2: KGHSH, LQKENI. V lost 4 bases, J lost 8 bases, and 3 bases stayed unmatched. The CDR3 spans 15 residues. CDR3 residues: CASSLGTSGRYEQFF. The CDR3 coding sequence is TGTGCCAGCTCACTCGGGACTAGCGGGAGGTATGAGCAGTTCTTC.

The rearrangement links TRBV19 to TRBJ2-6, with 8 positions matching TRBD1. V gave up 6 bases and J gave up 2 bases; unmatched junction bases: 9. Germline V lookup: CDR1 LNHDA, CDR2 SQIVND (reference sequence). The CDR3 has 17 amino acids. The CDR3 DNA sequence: TGTGCCAGTAGCCCGGGACAGGCTTCCCCTGGGGCCAACGTCCTGACTTTC. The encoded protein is CASSPGQASPGANVLTF. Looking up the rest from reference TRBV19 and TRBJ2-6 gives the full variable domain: DGGITQSPKYLFRKEGQNVTLSCEQNLNHDAMYWYRQDPGQGLRLIYYSQIVNDFQKGDIAEGYSVSREKKESFPLTVTSAQKNPTAFYLCASSPGQASPGANVLTFGAGSRLTVL.

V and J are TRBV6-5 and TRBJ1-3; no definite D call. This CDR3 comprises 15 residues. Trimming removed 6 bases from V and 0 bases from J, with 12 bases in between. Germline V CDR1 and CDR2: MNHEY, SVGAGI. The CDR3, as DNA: TGTGCCAGCAGCCCCCGAAGAGGCTCTGGAAACACCATATATTTT. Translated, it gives CASSPRRGSGNTIYF.